This is a list of T cell receptor beta chains from one sample in a study of vaccination effects on CD4 cells after COVID-19. No antigen has been identified for these receptors. Profiled with immunoSEQ multiplex PCR; TCRdb holds only in-frame clones, not every one. The data contain about 46,000 clones, around 74% of them singletons. The specimen was CD4+ T cells from PBMCs cultured without peptide, collected before COVID-19 vaccination. The receptor source for this set is a human donor who had a prior SARS-CoV-2 infection. Each CDR3 is given with its conserved first and last residue. The order of the fields is J gene, V gene, D gene, CDR3 length, clone size, CDR3 DNA, CDR3 protein. D genes are given only for firm matches. Clone size appears in some rows only: once, few, many, or a class for an expanded clone.

j_gene: TRBJ2-1; v_gene: TRBV4-2; d_gene: TRBD2; len: 16; abundance: NA; CDR3nt: TGTGCCAGCAGCCACTTACTAGCGGGACATTACAATGAGCAGTTCTTC; CDR3aa: CASSHLLAGHYNEQFF
j_gene: TRBJ2-1; v_gene: TRBV5-1; d_gene: TRBD2; len: 16; abundance: NA; CDR3nt: TGCGCCAGCAGACTCCGGACTAGCGGGGAGAACAATGAGCAGTTCTTC; CDR3aa: CASRLRTSGENNEQFF
j_gene: TRBJ2-3; v_gene: TRBV12-3/TRBV12-4; d_gene: NA; len: 13; abundance: NA; CDR3nt: TGTGCCAGCAGTACGGCGAGGACAGATACGCAGTATTTT; CDR3aa: CASSTARTDTQYF
j_gene: TRBJ1-2; v_gene: TRBV5-1; d_gene: NA; len: 15; abundance: once; CDR3nt: TGCGCCAGCAGCGGGTCGGGACCCCCGGCGGGTGGCTACACCTTC; CDR3aa: CASSGSGPPAGGYTF
j_gene: TRBJ1-6; v_gene: TRBV5-1; d_gene: TRBD1; len: 15; abundance: NA; CDR3nt: TGCGCCAGCAGCTTGACAGGGGGGCGAAATTCACCCCTCCACTTT; CDR3aa: CASSLTGGRNSPLHF
j_gene: TRBJ1-2; v_gene: TRBV30; d_gene: NA; len: 14; abundance: NA; CDR3nt: TGTGCCTGGAGTGTATATGCTCTTCAGGGTGGCTACACCTTC; CDR3aa: CAWSVYALQGGYTF
j_gene: TRBJ1-5; v_gene: TRBV23-1; d_gene: NA; len: 18; abundance: once; CDR3nt: TGCGCCAGCAGTCACAAACTGCCGCCAATCGATAGCAATCAGCCCCAGCATTTT; CDR3aa: CASSHKLPPIDSNQPQHF
j_gene: TRBJ2-7; v_gene: TRBV11-3; d_gene: TRBD1; len: 15; abundance: NA; CDR3nt: TGTGCCAGCAGCTTCGGGACAGGGTTATTGGGCGAGCAGTACTTC; CDR3aa: CASSFGTGLLGEQYF
j_gene: TRBJ2-5; v_gene: TRBV4-3; d_gene: NA; len: 15; abundance: NA; CDR3nt: TGCGCCAGCAGCCAAGAGTGGGCGGGACAAGAGACCCAGTACTTC; CDR3aa: CASSQEWAGQETQYF
j_gene: TRBJ1-5; v_gene: TRBV5-1; d_gene: NA; len: 15; abundance: NA; CDR3nt: TGCGCCAGCAGCTTGGAACCGGACAGCAATCAGCCCCAGCATTTT; CDR3aa: CASSLEPDSNQPQHF
j_gene: TRBJ2-5; v_gene: TRBV5-6; d_gene: NA; len: 10; abundance: NA; CDR3nt: TGTGCCAGCAGCTACGAGACCCAGTACTTC; CDR3aa: CASSYETQYF
j_gene: TRBJ2-2; v_gene: TRBV12-2; d_gene: NA; len: 16; abundance: NA; CDR3nt: TGTGCAAGTCGCTTGCCCGGGACAGAGCACACCGGGGAGCTGTTTTTT; CDR3aa: CASRLPGTEHTGELFF
j_gene: TRBJ1-1; v_gene: TRBV19; d_gene: NA; len: 14; abundance: NA; CDR3nt: TGTGCCAGTAGTAGGGGACGGGACGACACTGAAGCTTTCTTT; CDR3aa: CASSRGRDDTEAFF
j_gene: TRBJ2-7; v_gene: TRBV5-4; d_gene: NA; len: 15; abundance: NA; CDR3nt: TGTGCCAGCAGCTTGCAGGAGGGTTGGCCCTACGAGCAGTACTTC; CDR3aa: CASSLQEGWPYEQYF
j_gene: TRBJ1-2; v_gene: TRBV24-1; d_gene: NA; len: 16; abundance: NA; CDR3nt: TGTGCCACCAGTGGTCTCAACAGGGATCACAACTATGGCTACACCTTC; CDR3aa: CATSGLNRDHNYGYTF
j_gene: TRBJ2-2; v_gene: TRBV29-1; d_gene: NA; len: 16; abundance: NA; CDR3nt: TGCAGCGTTGCGGCGTCCACGTCTGTGAACACCGGGGAGCTGTTTTTT; CDR3aa: CSVAASTSVNTGELFF
j_gene: TRBJ2-4; v_gene: TRBV4-2; d_gene: NA; len: 16; abundance: once; CDR3nt: TGTGCCAGCAGCCAAGATGGGGCAGGGGTCCAAAACATTCAGTACTTC; CDR3aa: CASSQDGAGVQNIQYF
j_gene: TRBJ2-7; v_gene: TRBV6-2/TRBV6-3; d_gene: NA; len: 15; abundance: once; CDR3nt: TGTGCCAGCAGTTACCCGGATACGGATAGCTACGAGCAGTACTTC; CDR3aa: CASSYPDTDSYEQYF
j_gene: TRBJ2-2; v_gene: TRBV2; d_gene: NA; len: 12; abundance: NA; CDR3nt: TGTGCCAGCAGGGACAACACCGGGGAGCTGTTTTTT; CDR3aa: CASRDNTGELFF
j_gene: TRBJ2-7; v_gene: TRBV10-3; d_gene: TRBD1; len: 12; abundance: NA; CDR3nt: TGTGCCACCATGGACAGGGGGCGAGAGCAGTACTTC; CDR3aa: CATMDRGREQYF
j_gene: TRBJ1-2; v_gene: TRBV7-2; d_gene: NA; len: 15; abundance: NA; CDR3nt: TGTGCCAGCAGCTTAGACAGACTTGCCTTGGGCGGCTACACCTTC; CDR3aa: CASSLDRLALGGYTF
j_gene: TRBJ2-7; v_gene: TRBV4-1; d_gene: NA; len: 18; abundance: NA; CDR3nt: TGCGCCAGCAGCCAAGGGGTAGGAGGGACACCCTCTTTCTACGAGCAGTACTTC; CDR3aa: CASSQGVGGTPSFYEQYF
j_gene: TRBJ2-7; v_gene: TRBV24-1; d_gene: TRBD2; len: 16; abundance: NA; CDR3nt: TGTGCCACCCCTCTTCGGACTAGCGGGTTAACCTACGAGCAGTACTTC; CDR3aa: CATPLRTSGLTYEQYF
j_gene: TRBJ1-4; v_gene: TRBV2; d_gene: TRBD1; len: 15; abundance: NA; CDR3nt: TGTGCCAGCAGGGGGGACAGTCATCATCTGGGGAAACTGTTTTTT; CDR3aa: CASRGDSHHLGKLFF
j_gene: TRBJ2-3; v_gene: TRBV3-1/TRBV3-2; d_gene: TRBD2; len: 14; abundance: NA; CDR3nt: TGTGCCAGCAGCCTACTAGCGGGGTTAGATACGCAGTATTTT; CDR3aa: CASSLLAGLDTQYF
j_gene: TRBJ2-1; v_gene: TRBV19; d_gene: NA; len: 14; abundance: NA; CDR3nt: TGTGCCAGTACGTCCAGCCTCCTTTCTATGGAGCAGTTCTTC; CDR3aa: CASTSSLLSMEQFF
j_gene: TRBJ2-2; v_gene: TRBV7-3; d_gene: TRBD2; len: 15; abundance: few; CDR3nt: TGTGCCAGCAGCACATCCGGGACTAGCACCGGGGAGCTGTTTTTT; CDR3aa: CASSTSGTSTGELFF
j_gene: TRBJ2-7; v_gene: TRBV7-3; d_gene: NA; len: 16; abundance: NA; CDR3nt: TGTGCCAGCAGCTCCCTCCCCCGAGGGGGTCGGTGCGAGCAGTACTTC; CDR3aa: CASSSLPRGGRCEQYF
j_gene: TRBJ2-7; v_gene: TRBV5-1; d_gene: TRBD2; len: 16; abundance: NA; CDR3nt: TGCGCCAGCAGCCCCACAGCGGGAATAAGCTCCTACGAGCAGTACTTC; CDR3aa: CASSPTAGISSYEQYF
j_gene: TRBJ1-3; v_gene: TRBV7-9; d_gene: NA; len: 17; abundance: few; CDR3nt: TGTGCCAGCAGCTTAGGGCGGACAGTACTCTCTGGAAACACCATATATTTT; CDR3aa: CASSLGRTVLSGNTIYF
j_gene: TRBJ1-2; v_gene: TRBV2; d_gene: NA; len: 14; abundance: NA; CDR3nt: TGTGCCAGCAGTGAAAGACTCTTTAACTATGGCTACACCTTC; CDR3aa: CASSERLFNYGYTF
j_gene: TRBJ2-7; v_gene: TRBV28; d_gene: NA; len: 15; abundance: NA; CDR3nt: TGTGCCAGCAGCCCAGCCGGGACACGGAACTACGAGCAGTACTTC; CDR3aa: CASSPAGTRNYEQYF
j_gene: TRBJ2-1; v_gene: TRBV3-1/TRBV3-2; d_gene: NA; len: 14; abundance: NA; CDR3nt: TGTGCCAGCAGCCCCCTGGGGGGCTACAATGAGCAGTTCTTC; CDR3aa: CASSPLGGYNEQFF
j_gene: TRBJ2-5; v_gene: TRBV7-6; d_gene: NA; len: 14; abundance: NA; CDR3nt: TGTGCCAGCAGCACCCCGGGACTCCAAGAGACCCAGTACTTC; CDR3aa: CASSTPGLQETQYF
j_gene: TRBJ1-1; v_gene: TRBV3-1/TRBV3-2; d_gene: NA; len: 13; abundance: NA; CDR3nt: TGTGCCAGCAGCCAAGACAGGCTAGCTGAAGCTTTCTTT; CDR3aa: CASSQDRLAEAFF
j_gene: TRBJ1-1; v_gene: TRBV5-1; d_gene: NA; len: 13; abundance: NA; CDR3nt: TGCGCCAGCAAAGCAGAGCTTAACACTGAAGCTTTCTTT; CDR3aa: CASKAELNTEAFF
j_gene: TRBJ1-1; v_gene: TRBV3-1/TRBV3-2; d_gene: TRBD1; len: 16; abundance: NA; CDR3nt: TGTGCCAGCAGCCGCCGGGACAGGGGGCTGGGCACTGAAGCTTTCTTT; CDR3aa: CASSRRDRGLGTEAFF
j_gene: TRBJ2-3; v_gene: TRBV18; d_gene: NA; len: 16; abundance: NA; CDR3nt: TGTGCCAGCTCACCACGTTTGCCGGGAAGCACAGATACGCAGTATTTT; CDR3aa: CASSPRLPGSTDTQYF
j_gene: TRBJ1-5; v_gene: TRBV25-1; d_gene: TRBD1; len: 16; abundance: NA; CDR3nt: TGTGCCAGCAGTGGAGGGGGCCCCGGACTGTATCAGCCCCAGCATTTT; CDR3aa: CASSGGGPGLYQPQHF
j_gene: TRBJ2-5; v_gene: TRBV5-1; d_gene: NA; len: 14; abundance: NA; CDR3nt: TGCGCCAGCAGCTTCCCCGAGTACCAAGAGACCCAGTACTTC; CDR3aa: CASSFPEYQETQYF
j_gene: TRBJ2-1; v_gene: TRBV3-1/TRBV3-2; d_gene: NA; len: 13; abundance: NA; CDR3nt: TGTGCCAGCTGCTCGAACTGGGGGAATGAGCAGTTCTTC; CDR3aa: CASCSNWGNEQFF
j_gene: TRBJ2-1; v_gene: TRBV9; d_gene: NA; len: 16; abundance: NA; CDR3nt: TGTGCCAGCAGCGTAGTGGGACGGGCGTCCTACAATGAGCAGTTCTTC; CDR3aa: CASSVVGRASYNEQFF
j_gene: TRBJ2-1; v_gene: TRBV4-2; d_gene: TRBD2; len: 16; abundance: NA; CDR3nt: TGTGCCAGCAGCCAAGAGGGACTAGTAAATTACAATGAGCAGTTCTTC; CDR3aa: CASSQEGLVNYNEQFF
j_gene: TRBJ2-5; v_gene: TRBV5-1; d_gene: TRBD2; len: 17; abundance: few; CDR3nt: TGCGCCAGCAGCCCGGGACTAGCGGGGCTAATTGAAGAGACCCAGTACTTC; CDR3aa: CASSPGLAGLIEETQYF
j_gene: TRBJ1-1; v_gene: TRBV12-3/TRBV12-4; d_gene: NA; len: 13; abundance: NA; CDR3nt: TGTGCCAGCACCACCGACAGACGGACTGAAGCTTTCTTT; CDR3aa: CASTTDRRTEAFF
j_gene: TRBJ1-2; v_gene: TRBV7-9; d_gene: TRBD1; len: 15; abundance: NA; CDR3nt: TGTGCCAGCAGCTTAAGAGGGGGACAGGACTATGGCTACACCTTC; CDR3aa: CASSLRGGQDYGYTF
j_gene: TRBJ2-2; v_gene: TRBV29-1; d_gene: NA; len: 14; abundance: NA; CDR3nt: TGCAGCGTTTTCGACAGTCTGAACACCGGGGAGCTGTTTTTT; CDR3aa: CSVFDSLNTGELFF
j_gene: TRBJ1-2; v_gene: TRBV7-2; d_gene: NA; len: 14; abundance: NA; CDR3nt: TGTGCCAGCAGCGTAGGCCAGGGCTCCTATGGCTACACCTTC; CDR3aa: CASSVGQGSYGYTF
j_gene: TRBJ2-5; v_gene: TRBV10-3; d_gene: TRBD2; len: 18; abundance: NA; CDR3nt: TGTGCCATCAGTGAGAACCCGTCGCTAGCGGGGGGACTAGAGACCCAGTACTTC; CDR3aa: CAISENPSLAGGLETQYF
j_gene: TRBJ2-5; v_gene: TRBV7-2; d_gene: NA; len: 14; abundance: medium-sized; CDR3nt: TGTGCCAGCAGCTTAGTCGCGGCATCAGAGACCCAGTACTTC; CDR3aa: CASSLVAASETQYF
j_gene: TRBJ2-1; v_gene: TRBV5-1; d_gene: NA; len: 13; abundance: NA; CDR3nt: TGCGCCAGCAGCCTCGGCCGCGCCGAGGGGCAGTTCTTC; CDR3aa: CASSLGRAEGQFF
j_gene: TRBJ1-1; v_gene: TRBV29-1; d_gene: NA; len: 14; abundance: NA; CDR3nt: TGCAGCGTTGAAAAAACATACAGGGTCGGTGAAGCTTTCTTT; CDR3aa: CSVEKTYRVGEAFF
j_gene: TRBJ2-1; v_gene: TRBV24-1; d_gene: TRBD2; len: 14; abundance: NA; CDR3nt: TGTGCCACCAGAGCTAGCGGGAGTGGAAATGAGCAGTTCTTC; CDR3aa: CATRASGSGNEQFF
j_gene: TRBJ2-1; v_gene: TRBV7-9; d_gene: NA; len: 14; abundance: once; CDR3nt: TGTGCCAGCAGTTCCATTTTGTCCTACAATGAGCAGTTCTTC; CDR3aa: CASSSILSYNEQFF
j_gene: TRBJ2-2; v_gene: TRBV19; d_gene: NA; len: 16; abundance: NA; CDR3nt: TGTGCCAGTACTCTACAAACCGGGGGAGGCACCGGGGAGCTGTTTTTT; CDR3aa: CASTLQTGGGTGELFF
j_gene: TRBJ2-3; v_gene: TRBV25-1; d_gene: NA; len: 14; abundance: NA; CDR3nt: TGTGCCAGCCTTAAGGGTAGTGGCACAGATACGCAGTATTTT; CDR3aa: CASLKGSGTDTQYF